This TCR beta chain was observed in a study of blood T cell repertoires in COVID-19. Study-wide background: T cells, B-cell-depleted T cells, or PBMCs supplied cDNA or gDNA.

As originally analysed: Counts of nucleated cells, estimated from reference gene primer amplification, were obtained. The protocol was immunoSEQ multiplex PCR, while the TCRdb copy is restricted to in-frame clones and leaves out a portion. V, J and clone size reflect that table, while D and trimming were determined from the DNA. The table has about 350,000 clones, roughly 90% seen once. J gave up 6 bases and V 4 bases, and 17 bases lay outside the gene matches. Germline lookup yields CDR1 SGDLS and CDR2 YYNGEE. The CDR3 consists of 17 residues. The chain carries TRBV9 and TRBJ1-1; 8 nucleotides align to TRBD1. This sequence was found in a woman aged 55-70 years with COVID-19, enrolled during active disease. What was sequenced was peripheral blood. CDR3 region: CASSPWTGRMGMPEAFF. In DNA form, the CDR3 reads TGTGCCAGCAGCCCTTGGACAGGGCGTATGGGAATGCCTGAAGCTTTCTTT. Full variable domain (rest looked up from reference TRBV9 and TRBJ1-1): DSGVTQTPKHLITATGQRVTLRCSPRSGDLSVYWYQQSLDQGLQFLIQYYNGEERAKGNILERFSAQQFPDLHSELNLSSLELGDSALYFCASSPWTGRMGMPEAFFGQGTRLTVV.